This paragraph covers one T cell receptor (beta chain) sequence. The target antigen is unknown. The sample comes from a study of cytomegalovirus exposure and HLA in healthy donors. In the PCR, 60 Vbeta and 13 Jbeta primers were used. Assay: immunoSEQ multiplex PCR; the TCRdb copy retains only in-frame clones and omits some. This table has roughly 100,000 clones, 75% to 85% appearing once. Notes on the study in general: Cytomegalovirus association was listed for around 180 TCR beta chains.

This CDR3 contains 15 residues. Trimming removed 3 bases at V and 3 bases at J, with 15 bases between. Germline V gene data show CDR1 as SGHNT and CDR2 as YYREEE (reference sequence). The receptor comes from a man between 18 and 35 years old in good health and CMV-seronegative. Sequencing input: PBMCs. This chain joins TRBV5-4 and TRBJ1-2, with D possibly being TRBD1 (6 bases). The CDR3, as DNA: TGTGCCAGCAGCTACCGGGCCCGGACAGACTATGGCTACACCTTC. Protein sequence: CASSYRARTDYGYTF.